This T cell receptor beta chain is from a study of CD8+ T cells in alopecia areata. Regarding the study as a whole: Higher clonality than in normal scalp was seen in lesional scalp, especially alopecia totalis/universalis. The study also sequences resident alphabeta T cells of normal skin in scalp samples.

With respect to this clone: Antigen unknown.

After isolation, RNA underwent reverse transcription to generate cDNA as the sequencing template. Clones were read by immunoSEQ multiplex PCR, and TCRdb kept only the in-frame ones, dropping some. The data contain over 3,500 clones, about two thirds of them singletons. Germline-derived CDR1 and CDR2 are SGHVS and FNYEAQ. With 1 base removed from V and 2 bases from J, the gap between germline ends came to 23 bases. CDR3 size: 19 residues. The rearrangement joins TRBV7-6 to TRBJ2-5; D is perhaps TRBD2 (5 bases). This TCR was sampled from a human donor in good health. The sequenced material came from skin. The CDR3 protein is CASSLGVRPRAHGQETQYF. The DNA for the CDR3 is TGTGCCAGCAGCTTAGGGGTGAGGCCGAGGGCCCATGGGCAAGAGACCCAGTACTTC.